The rows below give T cell receptor beta chains drawn from one sample of a study of blood T cell repertoires in COVID-19. The table came from immunoSEQ multiplex PCR; TCRdb's copy has only in-frame clones and leaves some out. The sample yields 40,000 or so clones, around 80% seen once. Material for sequencing was peripheral blood. The receptors originated from a man in his 60s in a cohort sampled during active COVID-19. Both conserved end residues are part of each CDR3. The D gene is left open where the match is weak. Clone size is stated in some rows and not others, as once, few, many or a class when expanded.

TRBV7-9	TRBJ2-2	.	.	CASSPDRLTGELFF	TGTGCCAGCAGCCCCGATCGACTCACCGGGGAGCTGTTTTTT
TRBV11-3	TRBJ2-7	.	once	CASTPAGPGTYEQYF	TGTGCCAGCACCCCGGCCGGGCCGGGGACCTACGAGCAGTACTTC
TRBV4-1	TRBJ2-7	TRBD1	.	CASSQEGPGQVYEQYF	TGCGCCAGCAGCCAAGAAGGTCCGGGACAGGTTTACGAGCAGTACTTC
TRBV19	TRBJ2-5	TRBD2	.	CAASGAGGQETQYF	TGTGCCGCGAGTGGGGCGGGAGGACAAGAGACCCAGTACTTC
TRBV6-5	TRBJ2-2	.	.	CASRRAISTGELFF	TGTGCCAGCAGGCGGGCGATAAGTACCGGGGAGCTGTTTTTT
TRBV27	TRBJ1-6	.	.	CASSRRGSYNSPLHF	TGTGCCAGCAGCCGACGCGGCTCCTATAATTCACCCCTCCACTTT
TRBV14	TRBJ2-1	.	few	CARPRDNEQFF	TGTGCCAGACCGAGGGACAATGAGCAGTTCTTC
TRBV25-1	TRBJ2-3	TRBD1	.	CASSEGTGLVTDTQYF	TGTGCCAGCAGTGAAGGGACAGGGTTAGTCACAGATACGCAGTATTTT
TRBV13	TRBJ2-3	TRBD1	.	CASSLTGNLDTQYF	TGTGCCAGCAGCCTGACAGGGAACCTAGATACGCAGTATTTT
TRBV28	TRBJ1-4	.	.	CASSTLGGATNEKLFF	TGTGCCAGCAGTACCTTAGGGGGGGCGACTAATGAAAAACTGTTTTTT
TRBV5-6	TRBJ1-5	TRBD1	few	CASSLQTGSRRQPQHF	TGTGCCAGCAGCTTACAGACAGGGTCAAGGCGACAGCCCCAGCATTTT
TRBV6-5	TRBJ1-6	TRBD1	.	CASSGQGMPPLHF	TGTGCCAGCAGCGGACAGGGGATGCCACCCCTCCACTTT
TRBV18	TRBJ2-5	.	.	CASSPPVRDSETQYF	TGTGCCAGCTCACCACCTGTGAGGGATTCAGAGACCCAGTACTTC
TRBV3-1/TRBV3-2	TRBJ2-3	TRBD1	.	CASSPRDRDTDTQYF	TGTGCCAGCAGCCCCCGGGACAGGGACACAGATACGCAGTATTTT
TRBV6-5	TRBJ1-1	.	few	CASRTGTPRVTEAFF	TGTGCCAGCCGAACCGGGACACCTCGAGTCACTGAAGCTTTCTTT
TRBV6-5	TRBJ1-2	TRBD1	.	CASIMSPGTGLSYTF	TGTGCCAGCATCATGAGCCCCGGGACAGGGTTGAGCTACACCTTC
TRBV7-9	TRBJ1-2	.	.	CASSLAVSGYTF	TGTGCCAGCAGCTTAGCAGTCAGTGGCTACACCTTC
TRBV10-1	TRBJ2-3	TRBD2	.	CASSESPSGGADTQYF	TGCGCCAGCAGTGAGTCGCCTAGCGGGGGGGCAGATACGCAGTATTTT
TRBV7-8	TRBJ2-1	TRBD1	.	CASSPLVRVGGDEQFF	TGTGCCAGCAGCCCCCTGGTCCGGGTAGGGGGCGATGAGCAGTTCTTC
TRBV10-1	TRBJ2-2	.	.	CASSRGTGELFF	TGCGCCAGCAGCCGGGGTACCGGGGAGCTGTTTTTT
TRBV7-2	TRBJ2-1	.	.	CASSQGRPNEQFF	TGTGCCAGCAGCCAGGGGCGACCTAATGAGCAGTTCTTC
TRBV11-2	TRBJ2-7	TRBD1	.	CASSLAGTGTFYEQYF	TGTGCCAGCAGCTTAGCAGGGACAGGGACCTTCTACGAGCAGTACTTC
TRBV4-1	TRBJ2-1	TRBD2	.	CASSQSSGGYNEQFF	TGCGCCAGCAGCCAGTCGAGCGGGGGCTACAATGAGCAGTTCTTC
TRBV11-2	TRBJ1-5	TRBD1	.	CASSQTGVAQPQHF	TGTGCCAGCAGCCAGACAGGGGTTGCTCAGCCCCAGCATTTT
TRBV3-1/TRBV3-2	TRBJ2-3	.	.	CASSQVQEGSTDTQYF	TGTGCCAGCAGCCAAGTTCAGGAGGGTAGCACAGATACGCAGTATTTT
TRBV28	TRBJ2-1	TRBD2	.	CASSNSGSNIHEQFF	TGTGCCAGCAGTAATAGCGGGAGTAACATCCATGAGCAGTTCTTC
TRBV5-4	TRBJ2-6	.	.	CASSPMRGYGANVLTF	TGTGCCAGCAGCCCGATGAGGGGGTACGGGGCCAACGTCCTGACTTTC
TRBV19	TRBJ1-1	.	.	CASSIPAGEGLTEAFF	TGTGCCAGTAGTATCCCGGCAGGGGAAGGATTGACTGAAGCTTTCTTT
TRBV7-2	TRBJ1-2	.	few	CASSPTGPDGYTF	TGTGCCAGCAGCCCCACAGGACCCGACGGCTACACCTTC
TRBV5-1	TRBJ2-5	TRBD1	.	CASSIGTGALGETQYF	TGCGCCAGCAGCATCGGGACAGGGGCTTTAGGAGAGACCCAGTACTTC
TRBV2	TRBJ2-3	.	.	CASIRGIDTRIFTDTQYF	TGTGCCAGCATCCGGGGGATTGACACTAGAATCTTCACAGATACGCAGTATTTT
TRBV11-2	TRBJ2-7	.	.	CASSLRAYEQYF	TGTGCCAGCAGCCTCCGGGCCTACGAGCAGTACTTC